A selection of T cell receptor beta chains follows, all from one sample in a study of blood T cell repertoires in COVID-19. Repertoires were generated with immunoSEQ multiplex PCR, while TCRdb's copy carries only in-frame clones and drops some. The sample records around 230,000 clones, about 90% being singletons. What was sequenced was PBMCs or T cells enriched from blood (not recorded which). Receptors were obtained from a woman in her forties with acute COVID-19. Both conserved end residues are part of each CDR3. Each record gives: clone size, V gene, D gene, J gene, CDR3 protein, CDR3 DNA. A D gene is named only where the DNA matches it firmly. For some rows the clone size is stated as once, few or many, or as a class when expanded; others skip it.

.,TRBV27,.,TRBJ2-7,CASSLSRELSYEQYF,TGTGCCAGCAGTTTAAGCCGGGAACTCTCCTACGAGCAGTACTTC
.,TRBV7-9,TRBD1,TRBJ1-2,CASSLGLTGGDYGYTF,TGTGCCAGCAGCTTAGGTCTGACAGGGGGAGACTATGGCTACACCTTC
once,TRBV19,.,TRBJ1-1,CASSIGRAANTEAFF,TGTGCCAGTAGTATAGGGCGAGCGGCGAACACTGAAGCTTTCTTT
.,TRBV28,TRBD1,TRBJ1-4,CASSPLLRTGLLNEKLFF,TGTGCCAGCAGTCCACTCCTTCGGACAGGGCTCCTGAATGAAAAACTGTTTTTT
.,TRBV19,.,TRBJ2-7,CASSISGAPSYEQYF,TGTGCCAGTAGTATATCAGGGGCTCCCTCCTACGAGCAGTACTTC
.,TRBV27,.,TRBJ2-7,CASSVQGRVYEQYF,TGTGCCAGCAGTGTCCAGGGTAGGGTGTACGAGCAGTACTTC
.,TRBV5-1,.,TRBJ1-1,CASRQGGDEAFF,TGCGCCAGCAGACAGGGTGGCGATGAAGCTTTCTTT
.,TRBV11-2,.,TRBJ2-7,CASSLVVRDASYEQYF,TGTGCCAGCAGCTTAGTGGTGCGGGATGCCTCCTACGAGCAGTACTTC
.,TRBV6-6,TRBD1,TRBJ1-5,CASSPLTGDYSNQPQHF,TGTGCCAGCAGTCCCCTTACAGGGGATTATAGCAATCAGCCCCAGCATTTT
.,TRBV3-1/TRBV3-2,TRBD2,TRBJ2-7,CASSQGSSGRREQYF,TGTGCCAGCAGCCAAGGGTCTAGCGGGAGGAGGGAGCAGTACTTC
.,TRBV11-3,TRBD1,TRBJ2-7,CASSLDPGTVSYEQYF,TGTGCCAGCAGCTTAGATCCCGGGACAGTCTCCTACGAGCAGTACTTC
.,TRBV5-5,.,TRBJ1-2,CASGAGSRGYTF,TGTGCCAGCGGGGCGGGGAGCAGGGGCTACACCTTC